This is a list of T cell receptor beta chains from one sample in a study of blood T cell repertoires in COVID-19. Libraries were prepared by immunoSEQ multiplex PCR; TCRdb keeps only in-frame clonotypes and omits some of them. The sample includes around 500,000 clones, 70% to 90% seen only once; the top ten take roughly 3.1%. The specimen sequenced was peripheral blood. The receptors were sampled from a human donor in a cohort sampled during active COVID-19. CDR3s include the opening cysteine and the closing phenylalanine or tryptophan.

TRBV6-6	TRBJ1-4	CASSTDRNNEKLFF
TRBV18	TRBJ1-2	CASSPPGQVLDGYTF
TRBV10-3	TRBJ2-6	CAISVVSGANVLTF
TRBV28	TRBJ1-1	CASSTMNTEAFF
TRBV9	TRBJ2-2	CASSVGSGNTGELFF
TRBV19	TRBJ1-3	CASSIIYRESGNTIYF
TRBV25-1	TRBJ2-3	CASSWTVTDTQYF
TRBV28	TRBJ1-2	CASSQGQDLNYGYTF
TRBV7-2	TRBJ2-7	CASREGGAGLYEQYF
TRBV2	TRBJ1-5	CASRAGPNQPQHF